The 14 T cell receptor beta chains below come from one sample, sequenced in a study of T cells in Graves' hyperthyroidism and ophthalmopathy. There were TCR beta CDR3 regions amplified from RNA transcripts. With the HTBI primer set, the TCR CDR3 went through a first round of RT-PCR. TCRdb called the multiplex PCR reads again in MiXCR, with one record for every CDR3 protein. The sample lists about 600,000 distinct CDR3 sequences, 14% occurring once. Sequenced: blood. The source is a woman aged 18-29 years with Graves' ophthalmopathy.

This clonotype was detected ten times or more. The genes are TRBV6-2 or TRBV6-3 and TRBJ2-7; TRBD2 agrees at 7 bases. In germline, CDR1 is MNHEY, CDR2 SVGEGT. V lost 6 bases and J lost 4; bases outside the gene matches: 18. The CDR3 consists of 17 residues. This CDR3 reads CASSRRAGEVFSYEQYF. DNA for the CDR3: TGTGCCAGCAGCCGCAGGGCGGGAGAAGTGTTTTCTTACGAGCAGTACTTC.

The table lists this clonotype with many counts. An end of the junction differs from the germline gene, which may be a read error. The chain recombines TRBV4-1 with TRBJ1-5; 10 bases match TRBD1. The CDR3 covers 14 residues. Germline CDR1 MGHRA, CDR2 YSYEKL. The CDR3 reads CASSQGQGNQPQHF. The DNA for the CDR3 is TGTGCCAGCAGTCAGGGACAGGGGAATCAGCCCCAGCATTTT.

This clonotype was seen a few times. The CDR3, as DNA: TGCGCCAGCAGCCACCTGGGACAGGGGAATGGCTACACCTTC. It encodes CASSHLGQGNGYTF. The chain is built from TRBV4-1 and TRBJ1-2; 10 positions agree with TRBD1. Germline V CDR1 and CDR2: MGHRA, YSYEKL. The CDR3 runs to 14 residues. Trimming at V came to 3 bases and at J to 6 bases, leaving 4 bases not matched to a gene.

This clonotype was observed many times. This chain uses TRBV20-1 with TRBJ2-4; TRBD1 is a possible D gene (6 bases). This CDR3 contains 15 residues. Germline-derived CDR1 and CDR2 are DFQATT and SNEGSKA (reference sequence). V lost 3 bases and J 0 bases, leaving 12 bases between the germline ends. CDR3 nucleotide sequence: TGCAGTGCTAGGGAGACAGGTCTAGCCAAAAACATTCAGTACTTC. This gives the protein CSARETGLAKNIQYF.

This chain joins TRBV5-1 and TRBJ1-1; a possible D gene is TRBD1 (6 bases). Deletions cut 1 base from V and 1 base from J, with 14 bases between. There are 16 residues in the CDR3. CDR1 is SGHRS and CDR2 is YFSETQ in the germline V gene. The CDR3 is CASSLLAGVGNTEAFF. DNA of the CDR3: TGCGCCAGCAGCTTGTTGGCAGGGGTGGGGAACACTGAAGCTTTCTTT.

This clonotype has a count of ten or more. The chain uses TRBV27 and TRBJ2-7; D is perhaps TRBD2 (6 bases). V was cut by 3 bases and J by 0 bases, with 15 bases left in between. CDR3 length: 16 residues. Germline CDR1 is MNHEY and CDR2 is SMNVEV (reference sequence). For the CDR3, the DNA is TGTGCCAGCAGTTTCCCGGGACTCCCTAGCTCCTACGAGCAGTACTTC. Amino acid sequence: CASSFPGLPSSYEQYF.

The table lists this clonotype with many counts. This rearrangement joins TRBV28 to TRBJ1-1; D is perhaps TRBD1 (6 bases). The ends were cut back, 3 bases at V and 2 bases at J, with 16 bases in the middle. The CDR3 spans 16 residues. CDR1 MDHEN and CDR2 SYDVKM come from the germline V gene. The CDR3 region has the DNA TGTGCCAGCAGTTTTTCGGGGGCGGGACGAAACACTGAAGCTTTCTTT. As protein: CASSFSGAGRNTEAFF.

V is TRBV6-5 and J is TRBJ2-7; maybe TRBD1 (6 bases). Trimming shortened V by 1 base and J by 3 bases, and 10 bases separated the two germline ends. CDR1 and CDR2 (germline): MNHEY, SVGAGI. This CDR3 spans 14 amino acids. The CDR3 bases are TGTGCCAGCAGTTACTACAGGGCCTACTACGAGCAGTACTTC. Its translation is CASSYYRAYYEQYF.

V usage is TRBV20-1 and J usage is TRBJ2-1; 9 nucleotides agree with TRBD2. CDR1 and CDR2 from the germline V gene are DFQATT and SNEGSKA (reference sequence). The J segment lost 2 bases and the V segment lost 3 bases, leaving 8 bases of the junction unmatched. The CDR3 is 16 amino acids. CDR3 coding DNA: TGCAGTGCTAGCCCAATTAGCGGGAGTACCTACAATGAGCAGTTCTTC. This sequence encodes CSASPISGSTYNEQFF.

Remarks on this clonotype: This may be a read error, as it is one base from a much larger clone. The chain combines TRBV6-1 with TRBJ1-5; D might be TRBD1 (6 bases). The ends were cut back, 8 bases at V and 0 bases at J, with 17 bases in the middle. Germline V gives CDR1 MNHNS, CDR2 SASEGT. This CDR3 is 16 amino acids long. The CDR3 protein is CASRDGGEYSNQPQHF. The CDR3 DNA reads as TGTGCCAGCCGGGACGGGGGCGAATATAGCAATCAGCCCCAGCATTTT.

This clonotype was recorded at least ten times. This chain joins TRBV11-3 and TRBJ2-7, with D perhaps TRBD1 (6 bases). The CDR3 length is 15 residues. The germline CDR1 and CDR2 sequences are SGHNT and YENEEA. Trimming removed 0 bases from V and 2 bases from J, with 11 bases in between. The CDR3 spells CASSLDPTGAYEQYF. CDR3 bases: TGTGCCAGCAGCTTAGACCCGACAGGAGCCTACGAGCAGTACTTC.

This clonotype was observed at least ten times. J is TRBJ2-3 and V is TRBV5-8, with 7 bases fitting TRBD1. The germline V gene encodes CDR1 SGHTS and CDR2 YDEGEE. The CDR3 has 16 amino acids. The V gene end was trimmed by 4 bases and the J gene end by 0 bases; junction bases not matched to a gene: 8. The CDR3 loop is CASSLPGGQSTDTQYF. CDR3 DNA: TGTGCCAGCAGCCTACCAGGGGGTCAGAGCACAGATACGCAGTATTTT.

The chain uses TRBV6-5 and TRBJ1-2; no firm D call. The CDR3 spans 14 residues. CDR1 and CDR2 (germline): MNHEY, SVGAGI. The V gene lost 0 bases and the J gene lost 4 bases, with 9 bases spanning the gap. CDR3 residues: CASSYSSELYGYTF. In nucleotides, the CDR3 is TGTGCCAGCAGTTACTCGTCGGAACTCTATGGCTACACCTTC.

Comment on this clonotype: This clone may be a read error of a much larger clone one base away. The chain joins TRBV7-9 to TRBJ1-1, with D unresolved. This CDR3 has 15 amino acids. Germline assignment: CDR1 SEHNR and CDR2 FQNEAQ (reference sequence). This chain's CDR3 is CAGSLNVGTRTEAFF. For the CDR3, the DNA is TGTGCCGGCAGCTTAAATGTCGGAACGCGCACTGAAGCTTTCTTT.